The rows below give T cell receptor beta chains drawn from one sample of a study of blood T cell repertoires in COVID-19. Here immunoSEQ multiplex PCR was the method, and the copy in TCRdb shows in-frame clones only, minus some. The sample yields around 97,000 clones, 75% to 90% seen once. Sequencing input: peripheral blood. The receptors derive from a human donor in a cohort sampled during active or convalescent COVID-19. Each CDR3 is given with its conserved first and last residue. Each record gives: D gene, clone size, V gene, J gene, CDR3 protein, CDR3 DNA. The D gene is left open where the match is weak. Clone size is given for some rows only: seen once, a few or many times, or a class if the clone is expanded.

TRBD2	.	TRBV5-1	TRBJ2-7	CASSLLTSGGLSSYEQYF	TGCGCCAGCAGCTTGTTAACTAGCGGGGGCCTTAGCTCCTACGAGCAGTACTTC
.	.	TRBV2	TRBJ1-2	CASSVDSTNYGYTF	TGTGCCAGCAGTGTAGACAGTACCAACTATGGCTACACCTTC
.	.	TRBV7-9	TRBJ1-1	CASSFADRLNTEAFF	TGTGCCAGCAGCTTCGCGGACAGACTAAACACTGAAGCTTTCTTT
TRBD1	few	TRBV5-1	TRBJ1-6	CASSHGQGADSPLHF	TGCGCCAGCAGCCACGGACAGGGGGCGGATTCACCCCTCCACTTT
.	.	TRBV6-6	TRBJ1-4	CASSYRDNEKLFF	TGTGCCAGCAGTTACCGAGATAATGAAAAACTGTTTTTT
.	.	TRBV11-3	TRBJ2-5	CASSLAYLRDPETQYF	TGTGCCAGCAGCTTAGCTTACCTGAGGGATCCCGAGACCCAGTACTTC
TRBD1	.	TRBV10-3	TRBJ1-6	CAISATGVSPLHF	TGTGCCATCAGTGCGACAGGGGTATCACCCCTCCACTTT
.	few	TRBV7-2	TRBJ2-1	CASRTGYNEQFF	TGTGCCAGTAGAACAGGCTACAATGAGCAGTTCTTC
.	.	TRBV11-3	TRBJ2-5	CASSSRGKQETQYF	TGTGCCAGCAGCTCAAGGGGGAAACAAGAGACCCAGTACTTC
TRBD2	.	TRBV4-2	TRBJ2-1	CASTTSGYTSYNEQFF	TGTGCCAGCACAACTAGCGGTTATACCTCCTACAATGAGCAGTTCTTC
.	.	TRBV4-3	TRBJ2-1	CASSPRGRVNEQFF	TGCGCCAGCAGCCCCAGGGGTCGGGTGAATGAGCAGTTCTTC
TRBD1	.	TRBV9	TRBJ2-5	CASSAGTGGDPGETQYF	TGTGCCAGCAGCGCGGGGACAGGGGGCGATCCGGGGGAGACCCAGTACTTC
.	.	TRBV6-1	TRBJ1-2	CASSERVYGYTF	TGTGCCAGCAGTGAACGGGTCTATGGCTACACCTTC
TRBD1	few	TRBV27	TRBJ1-5	CASSPTGQGMSQPQHF	TGTGCCAGCAGTCCAACCGGACAGGGTATGAGCCAGCCCCAGCATTTT
.	.	TRBV6-4	TRBJ1-5	CASSPGEGQPQHF	TGTGCCAGCAGTCCAGGGGAGGGGCAGCCCCAGCATTTT
.	.	TRBV5-6	TRBJ1-2	CASSLARQSHYGYTF	TGTGCCAGCAGCTTGGCCCGACAGAGTCACTATGGCTACACCTTC
.	.	TRBV2	TRBJ1-6	CASTLSYNSPLHF	TGTGCCAGCACTCTATCCTATAATTCACCCCTCCACTTT
.	.	TRBV28	TRBJ1-2	CASSFRQAVYGYTF	TGTGCCAGCAGTTTCAGGCAGGCTGTATATGGCTACACCTTC
.	.	TRBV29-1	TRBJ1-2	CSVEDYGTPDGYTF	TGCAGCGTTGAAGATTACGGGACACCCGATGGCTACACCTTC
TRBD1	few	TRBV3-1/TRBV3-2	TRBJ1-5	CASSQGQGSNQPQHF	TGTGCCAGCAGCCAAGGACAGGGGAGCAATCAGCCCCAGCATTTT
.	once	TRBV19	TRBJ2-7	CASRDPRGTYEQYF	TGTGCCAGTAGGGATCCCCGCGGTACCTACGAGCAGTACTTC
.	.	TRBV5-4	TRBJ2-2	CASSLSRVGELFF	TGTGCCAGCAGCCTATCCCGGGTAGGGGAGCTGTTTTTT
.	.	TRBV7-9	TRBJ1-1	CASSRGAPDTEAFF	TGTGCCAGCAGTCGTGGGGCGCCGGACACTGAAGCTTTCTTT
.	.	TRBV10-1	TRBJ2-2	CASKSFAGELFF	TGCGCCAGCAAGAGTTTCGCCGGGGAGCTGTTTTTT
.	.	TRBV11-2	TRBJ1-2	CASSLNERAGGNYGYTF	TGTGCCAGCAGCTTAAACGAGAGGGCCGGAGGTAACTATGGCTACACCTTC
.	.	TRBV6-1	TRBJ2-5	CASSDPGSPQQETQYF	TGTGCCAGCAGTGACCCCGGGAGCCCCCAACAAGAGACCCAGTACTTC
.	once	TRBV5-5	TRBJ1-5	CASSLAYGQNQPQHF	TGTGCCAGCAGCTTGGCCTATGGACAGAATCAGCCCCAGCATTTT
.	.	TRBV5-1	TRBJ2-2	CASSSDTTNTGELFF	TGCGCCAGCAGCTCGGACACTACGAACACCGGGGAGCTGTTTTTT
.	.	TRBV19	TRBJ1-5	CASSWQSNQPQHF	TGTGCCAGTAGTTGGCAGAGCAATCAGCCCCAGCATTTT
.	.	TRBV27	TRBJ1-1	CASSSSGASEHRAFF	TGTGCCAGCAGTTCTTCAGGGGCCTCCGAACACAGGGCTTTCTTT
.	.	TRBV5-1	TRBJ1-2	CASSLTPDRYYGYTF	TGCGCCAGCAGCTTGACCCCGGACAGATACTATGGCTACACCTTC
.	.	TRBV12-3/TRBV12-4	TRBJ1-2	CASSLRDYGYTF	TGTGCCAGCAGTTTGAGGGACTATGGCTACACCTTC
.	.	TRBV7-2	TRBJ1-6	CASSPGLPQGPLHF	TGTGCCAGCAGCCCCGGACTCCCTCAGGGGCCCCTCCACTTT
.	.	TRBV5-1	TRBJ2-3	CASSILQLGGSTDTQYF	TGCGCCAGCAGCATCCTGCAATTAGGGGGTAGCACAGATACGCAGTATTTT
.	.	TRBV4-1	TRBJ1-1	CASSQDSAGRTEAFF	TGCGCCAGCAGCCAAGATTCGGCGGGGAGAACTGAAGCTTTCTTT
.	.	TRBV6-5	TRBJ1-2	CASSYGRALNYGYTF	TGTGCCAGCAGTTACGGGAGGGCACTGAACTATGGCTACACCTTC
.	.	TRBV19	TRBJ1-4	CASSIKKGHLNEKLFF	TGTGCCAGTAGTATTAAGAAGGGACACCTTAATGAAAAACTGTTTTTT
TRBD2	.	TRBV24-1	TRBJ2-1	CATSDPKRGANNEQFF	TGTGCCACCAGTGACCCCAAGCGGGGGGCTAACAATGAGCAGTTCTTC
.	.	TRBV3-1/TRBV3-2	TRBJ1-3	CASSHGQSGNTIYF	TGTGCCAGCAGCCACGGACAGTCTGGAAACACCATATATTTT
.	.	TRBV2	TRBJ1-2	CASSLERSYGYTF	TGTGCCAGCAGCCTGGAGCGTTCCTATGGCTACACCTTC
.	.	TRBV15	TRBJ2-1	CATSNQGGQFF	TGTGCCACCAGCAACCAGGGAGGGCAGTTCTTC
.	.	TRBV5-1	TRBJ1-1	CASSMGQNTEAFF	TGCGCCAGCAGCATGGGACAGAACACTGAAGCTTTCTTT
.	.	TRBV11-2	TRBJ2-5	CASSLDLPEGGGGAQYF	TGTGCCAGCAGCTTAGATCTCCCCGAAGGGGGCGGAGGGGCCCAGTACTTC
.	.	TRBV5-1	TRBJ2-3	CASSPAGGVADTQYF	TGCGCCAGCAGCCCCGCGGGCGGGGTAGCAGATACGCAGTATTTT
TRBD1	.	TRBV3-1/TRBV3-2	TRBJ2-5	CASRQGPILETQYF	TGTGCCAGCAGACAGGGGCCGATTTTGGAGACCCAGTACTTC
.	.	TRBV28	TRBJ1-1	CASSWGRTEAFF	TGTGCCAGCAGCTGGGGGCGGACTGAAGCTTTCTTT
.	.	TRBV5-1	TRBJ1-1	CASSTAQGLDTEAFF	TGCGCCAGCAGCACGGCACAGGGTTTGGACACTGAAGCTTTCTTT
TRBD1	.	TRBV3-1/TRBV3-2	TRBJ2-1	CASSQGARTGLHEQFF	TGTGCCAGCAGCCAAGGGGCAAGGACAGGGCTCCATGAGCAGTTCTTC
.	.	TRBV11-2	TRBJ2-5	CASSLVGEPVETQYF	TGTGCCAGCAGCTTAGTCGGGGAACCGGTAGAGACCCAGTACTTC
.	.	TRBV21-1	TRBJ1-5	CASSMKGAQPQHF	TGTGCCAGCAGCATGAAAGGGGCGCAGCCCCAGCATTTT
.	once	TRBV19	TRBJ1-2	CASSTTQGNYGYTF	TGTGCCAGTAGTACGACCCAGGGCAACTATGGCTACACCTTC
.	.	TRBV6-1	TRBJ2-7	CASRPGHRAYEQYF	TGTGCCAGCAGGCCGGGACATAGGGCCTACGAGCAGTACTTC
.	once	TRBV7-2	TRBJ1-3	CASSLSAGVTGNTIYF	TGTGCCAGCAGCTTATCGGCAGGGGTAACTGGAAACACCATATATTTT
.	.	TRBV6-5	TRBJ1-3	CASRIDFAGNTIYF	TGTGCCAGCAGGATAGACTTCGCTGGAAACACCATATATTTT
TRBD1	.	TRBV4-1	TRBJ1-6	CASSPGQGISPLHF	TGCGCCAGCAGTCCCGGACAGGGTATTTCACCCCTCCACTTT